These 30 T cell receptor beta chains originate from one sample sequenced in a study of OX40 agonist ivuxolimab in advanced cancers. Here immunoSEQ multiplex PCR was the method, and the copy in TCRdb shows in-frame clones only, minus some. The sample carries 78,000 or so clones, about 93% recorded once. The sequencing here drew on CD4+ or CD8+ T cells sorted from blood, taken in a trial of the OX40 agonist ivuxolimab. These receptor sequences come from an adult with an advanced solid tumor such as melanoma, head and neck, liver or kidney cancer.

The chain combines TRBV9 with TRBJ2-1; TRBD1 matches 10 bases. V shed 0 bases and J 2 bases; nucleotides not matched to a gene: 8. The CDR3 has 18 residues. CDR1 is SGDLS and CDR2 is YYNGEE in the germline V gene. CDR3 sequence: CASSVGQGAGGTYNEQFF. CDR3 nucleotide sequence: TGTGCCAGCAGCGTAGGACAGGGGGCCGGAGGGACCTACAATGAGCAGTTCTTC. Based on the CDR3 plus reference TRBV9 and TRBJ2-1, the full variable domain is DSGVTQTPKHLITATGQRVTLRCSPRSGDLSVYWYQQSLDQGLQFLIQYYNGEERAKGNILERFSAQQFPDLHSELNLSSLELGDSALYFCASSVGQGAGGTYNEQFFGPGTRLTVL.

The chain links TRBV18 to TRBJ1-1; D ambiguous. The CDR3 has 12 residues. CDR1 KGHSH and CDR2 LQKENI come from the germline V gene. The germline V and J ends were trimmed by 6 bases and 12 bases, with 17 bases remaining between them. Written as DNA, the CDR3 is TGTGCCAGCTCCCCCTTGGACCGGGAAACTTTCTTT. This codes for CASSPLDRETFF. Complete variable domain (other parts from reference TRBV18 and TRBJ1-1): NAGVMQNPRHLVRRRGQEARLRCSPMKGHSHVYWYRQLPEEGLKFMVYLQKENIIDESGMPKERFSAEFPKEGPSILRIQQVVRGDSAAYFCASSPLDRETFFGQGTRLTVV.

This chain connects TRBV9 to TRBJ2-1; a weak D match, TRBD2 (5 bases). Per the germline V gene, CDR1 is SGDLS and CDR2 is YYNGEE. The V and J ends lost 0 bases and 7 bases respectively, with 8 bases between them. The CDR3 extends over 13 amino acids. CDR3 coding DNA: TGTGCCAGCAGCGTAGGACTACTAAATGAGCAGTTCTTC. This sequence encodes CASSVGLLNEQFF.

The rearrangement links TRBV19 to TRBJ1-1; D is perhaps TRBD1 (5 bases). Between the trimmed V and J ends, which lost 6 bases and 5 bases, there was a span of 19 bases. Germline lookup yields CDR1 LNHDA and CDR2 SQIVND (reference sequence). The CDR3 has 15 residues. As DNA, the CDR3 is TGTGCCAGTAGATGGGGGGTAGATCTCCGGACTGAAGCTTTCTTT. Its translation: CASRWGVDLRTEAFF.

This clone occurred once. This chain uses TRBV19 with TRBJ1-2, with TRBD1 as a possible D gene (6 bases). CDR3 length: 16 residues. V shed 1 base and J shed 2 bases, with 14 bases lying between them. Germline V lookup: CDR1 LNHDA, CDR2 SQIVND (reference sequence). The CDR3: CASSIVQGRENYGYTF. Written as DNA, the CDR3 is TGTGCCAGTAGTATAGTCCAGGGGAGGGAGAACTATGGCTACACCTTC.

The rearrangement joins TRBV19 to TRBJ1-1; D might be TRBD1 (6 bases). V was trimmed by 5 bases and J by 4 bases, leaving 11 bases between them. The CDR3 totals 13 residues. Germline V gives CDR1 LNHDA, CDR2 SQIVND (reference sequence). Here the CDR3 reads CASSYSGATEAFF. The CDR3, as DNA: TGTGCCAGTAGTTATTCAGGGGCCACTGAAGCTTTCTTT.

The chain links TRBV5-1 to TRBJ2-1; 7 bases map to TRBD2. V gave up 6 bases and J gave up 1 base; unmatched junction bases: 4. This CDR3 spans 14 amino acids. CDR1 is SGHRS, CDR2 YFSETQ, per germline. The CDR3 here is CASTVAGSYNEQFF. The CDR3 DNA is TGCGCCAGCACCGTAGCGGGTTCCTACAATGAGCAGTTCTTC.

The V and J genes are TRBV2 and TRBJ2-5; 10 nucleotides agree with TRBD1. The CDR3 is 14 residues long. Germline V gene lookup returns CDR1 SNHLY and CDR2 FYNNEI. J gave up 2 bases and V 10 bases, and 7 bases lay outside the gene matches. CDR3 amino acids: CANTDRGDQETQYF. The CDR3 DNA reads TGTGCCAACACGGACAGGGGGGATCAAGAGACCCAGTACTTC. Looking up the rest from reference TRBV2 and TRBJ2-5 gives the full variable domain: EPEVTQTPSHQVTQMGQEVILRCVPISNHLYFYWYRQILGQKVEFLVSFYNNEISEKSEIFDDQFSVERPDGSNFTLKIRSTKLEDSAMYFCANTDRGDQETQYFGPGTRLLVL.

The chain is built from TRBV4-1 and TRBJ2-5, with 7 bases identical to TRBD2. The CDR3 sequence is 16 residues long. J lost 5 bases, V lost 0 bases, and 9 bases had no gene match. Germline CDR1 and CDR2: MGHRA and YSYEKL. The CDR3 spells CASSQDWGGSGETQYF. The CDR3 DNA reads TGCGCCAGCAGCCAAGATTGGGGCGGGAGCGGGGAGACCCAGTACTTC.

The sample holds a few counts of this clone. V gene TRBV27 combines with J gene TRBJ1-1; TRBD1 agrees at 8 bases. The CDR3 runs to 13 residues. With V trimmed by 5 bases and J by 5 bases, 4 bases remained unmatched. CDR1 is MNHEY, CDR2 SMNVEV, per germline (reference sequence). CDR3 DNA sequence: TGTGCCAGCAGTGTCCAGGGGGCAACTGAAGCTTTCTTT. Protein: CASSVQGATEAFF.

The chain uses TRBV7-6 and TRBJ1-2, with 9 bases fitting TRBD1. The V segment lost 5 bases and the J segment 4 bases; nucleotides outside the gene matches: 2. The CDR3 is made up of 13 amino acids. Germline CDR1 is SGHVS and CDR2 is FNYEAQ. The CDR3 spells CASSRTGAYGYTF. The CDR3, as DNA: TGTGCCAGCAGCCGGACAGGGGCCTATGGCTACACCTTC.

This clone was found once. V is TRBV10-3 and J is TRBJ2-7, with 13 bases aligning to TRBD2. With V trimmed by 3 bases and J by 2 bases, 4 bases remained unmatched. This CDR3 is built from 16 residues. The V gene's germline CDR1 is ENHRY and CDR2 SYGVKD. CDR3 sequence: CAISDPGLAGPYEQYF. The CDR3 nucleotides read TGTGCCATCAGTGACCCGGGACTAGCGGGGCCCTACGAGCAGTACTTC.

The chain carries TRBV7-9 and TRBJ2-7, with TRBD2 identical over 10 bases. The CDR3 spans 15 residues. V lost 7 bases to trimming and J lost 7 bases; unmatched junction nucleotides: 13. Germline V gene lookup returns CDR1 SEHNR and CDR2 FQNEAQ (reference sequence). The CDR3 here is CASNIGTSAPAEQYF. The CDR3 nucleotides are TGTGCCAGCAACATCGGGACTAGCGCCCCAGCGGAGCAGTACTTC. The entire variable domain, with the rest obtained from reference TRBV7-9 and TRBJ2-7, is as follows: DTGVSQNPRHKITKRGQNVTFRCDPISEHNRLYWYRQTLGQGPEFLTYFQNEAQLEKSRLLSDRFSAERPKGSFSTLEIQRTEQGDSAMYLCASNIGTSAPAEQYFGPGTRLTVT.

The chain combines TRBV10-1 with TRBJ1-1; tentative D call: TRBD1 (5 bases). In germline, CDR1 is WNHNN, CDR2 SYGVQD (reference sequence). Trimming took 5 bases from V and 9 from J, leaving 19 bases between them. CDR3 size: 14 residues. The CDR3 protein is CASSPTGTRPQAFF. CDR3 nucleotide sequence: TGCGCCAGCAGTCCAACCGGGACCCGGCCCCAAGCTTTCTTT.

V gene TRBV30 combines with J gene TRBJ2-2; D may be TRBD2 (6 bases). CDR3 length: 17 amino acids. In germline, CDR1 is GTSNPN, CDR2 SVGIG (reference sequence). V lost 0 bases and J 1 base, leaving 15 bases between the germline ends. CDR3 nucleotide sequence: TGTGCCTGGAGTGTACAGGTGGGAGGAGTGAACACCGGGGAGCTGTTTTTT. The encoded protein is CAWSVQVGGVNTGELFF.

CDR3 region: CASRKGRGNYGYTF. CDR3 bases: TGTGCCAGCAGAAAAGGACGGGGGAACTATGGCTACACCTTC. V and J are TRBV6-5 and TRBJ1-2; tentatively, D is TRBD1 (5 bases). The ends were cut back, 6 bases at V and 2 bases at J, with 13 bases in the middle. This CDR3 comprises 14 residues. Germline CDR1 MNHEY, CDR2 SVGAGI.

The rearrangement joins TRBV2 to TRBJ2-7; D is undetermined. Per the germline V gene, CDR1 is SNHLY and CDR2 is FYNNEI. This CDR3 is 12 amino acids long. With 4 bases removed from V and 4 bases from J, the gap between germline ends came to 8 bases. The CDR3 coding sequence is TGTGCCAGCAGTGTGAACACTTACGAGCAGTACTTC. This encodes CASSVNTYEQYF.

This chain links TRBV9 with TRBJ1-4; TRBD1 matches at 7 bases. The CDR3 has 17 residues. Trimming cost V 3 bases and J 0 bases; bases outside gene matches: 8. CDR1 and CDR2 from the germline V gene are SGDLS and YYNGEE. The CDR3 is CASSGGRDSATNEKLFF. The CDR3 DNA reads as TGTGCCAGCAGCGGAGGACGGGACAGCGCAACTAATGAAAAACTGTTTTTT.

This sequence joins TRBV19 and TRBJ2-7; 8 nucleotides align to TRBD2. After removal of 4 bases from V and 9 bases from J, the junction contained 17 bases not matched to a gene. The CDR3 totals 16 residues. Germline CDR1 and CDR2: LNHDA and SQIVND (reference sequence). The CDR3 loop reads CASSTYGSGLEAVQYF. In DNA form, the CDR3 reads TGTGCCAGTAGTACTTACGGATCGGGACTAGAGGCTGTGCAGTACTTC. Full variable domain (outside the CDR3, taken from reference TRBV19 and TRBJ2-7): DGGITQSPKYLFRKEGQNVTLSCEQNLNHDAMYWYRQDPGQGLRLIYYSQIVNDFQKGDIAEGYSVSREKKESFPLTVTSAQKNPTAFYLCASSTYGSGLEAVQYFGPGTRLTVT.

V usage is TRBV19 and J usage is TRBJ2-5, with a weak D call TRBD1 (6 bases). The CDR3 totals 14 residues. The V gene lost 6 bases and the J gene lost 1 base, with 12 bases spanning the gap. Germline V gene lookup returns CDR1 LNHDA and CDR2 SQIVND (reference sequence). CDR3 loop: CASRTTGSQETQYF. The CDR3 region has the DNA TGTGCCAGTAGAACGACAGGATCCCAAGAGACCCAGTACTTC.

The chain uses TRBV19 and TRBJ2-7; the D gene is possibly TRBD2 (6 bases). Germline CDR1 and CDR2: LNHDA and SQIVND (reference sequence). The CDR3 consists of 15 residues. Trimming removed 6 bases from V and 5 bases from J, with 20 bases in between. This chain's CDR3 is CASSPIRSGVHEQYF. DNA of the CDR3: TGTGCCAGTAGCCCGATTCGTTCGGGAGTACACGAGCAGTACTTC.

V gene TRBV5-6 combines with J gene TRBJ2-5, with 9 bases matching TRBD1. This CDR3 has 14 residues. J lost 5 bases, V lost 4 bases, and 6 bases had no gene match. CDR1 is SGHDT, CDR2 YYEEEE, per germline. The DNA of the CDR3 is TGTGCCAGCAGCCGACAGGGGGTTGAGGAGACCCAGTACTTC. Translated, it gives CASSRQGVEETQYF. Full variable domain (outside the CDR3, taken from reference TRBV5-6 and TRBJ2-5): DAGVTQSPTHLIKTRGQQVTLRCSPKSGHDTVSWYQQALGQGPQFIFQYYEEEERQRGNFPDRFSGHQFPNYSSELNVNALLLGDSALYLCASSRQGVEETQYFGPGTRLLVL.

For the CDR3, the DNA is TGTGCCACCAGCCCTCCCCCCCCACAGGGATGGGTCTATGGCTACACCTTC. This codes for CATSPPPPQGWVYGYTF. The gene calls are TRBV15 and TRBJ1-2; weak D call: TRBD1 (6 bases). Germline assignment: CDR1 LNHNV and CDR2 YYDKDF (reference sequence). This CDR3 comprises 17 residues. Trimming took off 5 bases at V and 4 bases at J, with 23 bases between the two ends.

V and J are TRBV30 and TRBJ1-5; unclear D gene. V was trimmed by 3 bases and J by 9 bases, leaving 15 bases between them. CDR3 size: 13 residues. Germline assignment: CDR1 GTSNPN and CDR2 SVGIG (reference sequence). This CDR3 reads CAWSHSSPAPQHF. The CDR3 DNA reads TGTGCCTGGAGCCACAGTTCACCCGCGCCCCAGCATTTT.

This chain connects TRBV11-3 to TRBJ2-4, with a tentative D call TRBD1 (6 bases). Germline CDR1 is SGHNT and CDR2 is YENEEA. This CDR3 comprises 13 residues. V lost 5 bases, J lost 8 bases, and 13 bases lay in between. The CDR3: CASSAQGLDIQYF. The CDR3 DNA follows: TGTGCCAGCAGCGCACAGGGTTTAGACATTCAGTACTTC.

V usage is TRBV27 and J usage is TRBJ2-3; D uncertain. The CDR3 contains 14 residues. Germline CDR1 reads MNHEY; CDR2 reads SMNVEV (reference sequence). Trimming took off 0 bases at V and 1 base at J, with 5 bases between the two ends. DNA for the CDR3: TGTGCCAGCAGTTTATCTTTAGGCACAGATACGCAGTATTTT. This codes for CASSLSLGTDTQYF.

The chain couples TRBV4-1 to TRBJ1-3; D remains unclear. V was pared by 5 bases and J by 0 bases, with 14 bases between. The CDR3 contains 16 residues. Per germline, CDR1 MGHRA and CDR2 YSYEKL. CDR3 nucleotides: TGCGCCAGCAGCAACCAGACGGCTCTCTCTGGAAACACCATATATTTT. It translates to CASSNQTALSGNTIYF.

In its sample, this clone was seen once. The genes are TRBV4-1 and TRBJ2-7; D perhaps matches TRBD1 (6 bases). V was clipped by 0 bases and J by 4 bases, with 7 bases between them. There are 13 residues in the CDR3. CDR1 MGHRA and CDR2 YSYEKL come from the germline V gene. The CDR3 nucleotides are TGCGCCAGCAGCCAAGACAGGGGTTACGAGCAGTACTTC. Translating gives CASSQDRGYEQYF.

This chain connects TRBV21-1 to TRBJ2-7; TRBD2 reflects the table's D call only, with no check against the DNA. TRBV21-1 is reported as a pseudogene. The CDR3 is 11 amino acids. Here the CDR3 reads CASTLADEQYF. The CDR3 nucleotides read TGTGCCAGCACGCTAGCGGACGAGCAGTACTTC.

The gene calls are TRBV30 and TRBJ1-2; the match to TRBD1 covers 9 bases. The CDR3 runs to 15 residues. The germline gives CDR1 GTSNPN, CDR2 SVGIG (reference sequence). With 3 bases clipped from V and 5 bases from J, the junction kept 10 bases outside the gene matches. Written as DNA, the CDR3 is TGTGCCTGGAGAAAACCAGACAGGGGGTATTATGGCTACACCTTC. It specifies CAWRKPDRGYYGYTF.